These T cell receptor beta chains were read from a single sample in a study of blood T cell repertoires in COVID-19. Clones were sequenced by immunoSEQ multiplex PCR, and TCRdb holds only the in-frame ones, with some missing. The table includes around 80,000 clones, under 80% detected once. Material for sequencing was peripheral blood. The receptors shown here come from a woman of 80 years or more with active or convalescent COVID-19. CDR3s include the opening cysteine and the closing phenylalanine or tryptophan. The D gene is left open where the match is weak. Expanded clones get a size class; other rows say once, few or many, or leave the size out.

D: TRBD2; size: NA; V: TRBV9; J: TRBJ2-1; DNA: TGTGCCAGCAGCGCCGGACTAGCGGGGCTGGACAATGAGCAGTTCTTC; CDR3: CASSAGLAGLDNEQFF
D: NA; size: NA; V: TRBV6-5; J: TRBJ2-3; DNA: TGTGCAGGGTCCTTTGACTACACAGATACGCAGTATTTT; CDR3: CAGSFDYTDTQYF
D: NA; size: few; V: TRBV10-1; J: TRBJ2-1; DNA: TGCGCCAGCAGTGAGGCAGGGGCGTCCTACAATGAGCAGTTCTTC; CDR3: CASSEAGASYNEQFF
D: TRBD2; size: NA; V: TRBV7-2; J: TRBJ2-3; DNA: TGTGCCAGCAGTTACAGATGGGGACTAGCGGCTAGCACAGATACGCAGTATTTT; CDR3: CASSYRWGLAASTDTQYF